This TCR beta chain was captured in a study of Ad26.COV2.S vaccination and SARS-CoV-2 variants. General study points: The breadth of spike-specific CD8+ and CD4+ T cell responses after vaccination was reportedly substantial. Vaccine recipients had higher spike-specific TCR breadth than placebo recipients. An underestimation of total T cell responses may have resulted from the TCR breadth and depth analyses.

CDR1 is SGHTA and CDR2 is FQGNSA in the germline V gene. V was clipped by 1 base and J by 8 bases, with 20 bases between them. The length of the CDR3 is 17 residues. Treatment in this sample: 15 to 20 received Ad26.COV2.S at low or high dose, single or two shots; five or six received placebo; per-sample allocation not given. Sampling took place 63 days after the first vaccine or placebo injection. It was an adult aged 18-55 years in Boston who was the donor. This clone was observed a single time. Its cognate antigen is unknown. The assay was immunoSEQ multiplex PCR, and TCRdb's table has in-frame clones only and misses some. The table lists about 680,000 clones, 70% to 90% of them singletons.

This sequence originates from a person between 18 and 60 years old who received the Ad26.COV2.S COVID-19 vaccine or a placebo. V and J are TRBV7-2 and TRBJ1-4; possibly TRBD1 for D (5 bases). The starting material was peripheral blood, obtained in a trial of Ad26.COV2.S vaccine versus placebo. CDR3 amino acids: CASSLVFTGRSGEKLFF. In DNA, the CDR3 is TGTGCCAGCAGCTTAGTTTTTACAGGCCGGTCGGGGGAAAAACTGTTTTTT.